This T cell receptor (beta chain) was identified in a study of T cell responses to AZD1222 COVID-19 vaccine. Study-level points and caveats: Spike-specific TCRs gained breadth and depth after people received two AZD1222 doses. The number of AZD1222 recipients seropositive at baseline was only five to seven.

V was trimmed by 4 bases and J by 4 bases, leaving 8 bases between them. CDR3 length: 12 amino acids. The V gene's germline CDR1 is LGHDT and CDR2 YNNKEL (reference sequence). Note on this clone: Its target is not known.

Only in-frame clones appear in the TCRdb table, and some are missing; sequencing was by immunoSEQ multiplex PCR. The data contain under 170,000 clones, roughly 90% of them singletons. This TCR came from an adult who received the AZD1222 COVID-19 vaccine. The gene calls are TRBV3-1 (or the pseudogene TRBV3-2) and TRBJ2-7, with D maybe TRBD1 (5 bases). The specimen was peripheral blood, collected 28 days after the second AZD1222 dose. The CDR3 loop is CASSRGGYEQYF. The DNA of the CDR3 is TGTGCCAGCAGCCGGGGCGGTTACGAGCAGTACTTC.